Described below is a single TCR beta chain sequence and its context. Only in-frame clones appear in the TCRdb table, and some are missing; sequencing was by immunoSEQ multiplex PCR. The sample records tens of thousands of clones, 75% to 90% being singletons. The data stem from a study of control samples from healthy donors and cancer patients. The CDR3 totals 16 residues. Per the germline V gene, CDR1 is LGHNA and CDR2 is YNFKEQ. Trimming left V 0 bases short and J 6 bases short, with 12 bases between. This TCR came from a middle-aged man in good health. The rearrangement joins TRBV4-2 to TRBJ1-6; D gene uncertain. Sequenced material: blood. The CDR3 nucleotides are TGTGCCAGCAGCCAAGATCGAGGAGTCGGTAATTCACCCCTCCACTTT. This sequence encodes CASSQDRGVGNSPLHF.